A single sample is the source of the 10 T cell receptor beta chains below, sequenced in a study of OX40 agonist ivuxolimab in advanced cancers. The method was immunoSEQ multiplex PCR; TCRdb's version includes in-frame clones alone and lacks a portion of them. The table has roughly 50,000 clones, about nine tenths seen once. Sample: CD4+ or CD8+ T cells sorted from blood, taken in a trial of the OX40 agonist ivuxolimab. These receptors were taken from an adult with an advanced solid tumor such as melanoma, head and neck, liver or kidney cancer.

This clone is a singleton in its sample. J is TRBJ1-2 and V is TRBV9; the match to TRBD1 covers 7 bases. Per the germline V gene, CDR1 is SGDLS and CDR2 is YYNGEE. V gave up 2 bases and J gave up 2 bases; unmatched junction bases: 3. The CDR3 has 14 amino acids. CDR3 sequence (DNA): TGTGCCAGCAGCGTCACAGGGGCAAACTATGGCTACACCTTC. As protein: CASSVTGANYGYTF.

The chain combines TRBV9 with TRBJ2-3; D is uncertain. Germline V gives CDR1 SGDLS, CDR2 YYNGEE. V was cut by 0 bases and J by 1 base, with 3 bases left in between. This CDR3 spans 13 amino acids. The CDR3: CASSVAGTDTQYF. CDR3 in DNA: TGTGCCAGCAGCGTAGCGGGCACAGATACGCAGTATTTT.

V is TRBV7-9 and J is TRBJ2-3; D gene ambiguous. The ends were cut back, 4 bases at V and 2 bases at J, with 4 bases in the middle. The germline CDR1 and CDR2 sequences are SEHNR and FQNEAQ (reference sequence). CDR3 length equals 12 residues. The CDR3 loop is CASSSFTDTQYF. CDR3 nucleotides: TGTGCCAGCAGCTCTTTCACAGATACGCAGTATTTT.

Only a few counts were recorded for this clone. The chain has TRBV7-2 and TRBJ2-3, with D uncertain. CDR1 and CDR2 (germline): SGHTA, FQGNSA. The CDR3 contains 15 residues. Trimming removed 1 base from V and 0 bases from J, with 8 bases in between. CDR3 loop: CASSLGVTSTDTQYF. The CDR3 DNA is TGTGCCAGCAGCTTAGGGGTCACCAGCACAGATACGCAGTATTTT. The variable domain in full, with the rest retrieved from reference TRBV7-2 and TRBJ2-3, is GAGVSQSPSNKVTEKGKDVELRCDPISGHTALYWYRQSLGQGLEFLIYFQGNSAPDKSGLPSDRFSAERTGGSVSTLTIQRTQQEDSAVYLCASSLGVTSTDTQYFGPGTRLTVL.

CDR3 sequence reads: CASSPTRHLYTEAFF. CDR3 bases: TGTGCCAGCAGTCCGACGAGGCATCTTTACACTGAAGCTTTCTTT. V gene TRBV6-4 combines with J gene TRBJ1-1; no reliable D call. The length of the CDR3 is 15 residues. From germline, CDR1 is MRHNA and CDR2 SNTAGT. V was pared by 5 bases and J by 3 bases, with 16 bases between.

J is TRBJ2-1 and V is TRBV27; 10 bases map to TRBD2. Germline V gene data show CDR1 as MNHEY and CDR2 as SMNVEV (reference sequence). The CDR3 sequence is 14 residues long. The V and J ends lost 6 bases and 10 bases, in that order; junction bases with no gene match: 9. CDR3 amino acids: CASSLSGGLREQFF. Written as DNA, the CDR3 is TGTGCCAGCAGCCTTAGCGGGGGGTTGCGAGAGCAGTTCTTC.

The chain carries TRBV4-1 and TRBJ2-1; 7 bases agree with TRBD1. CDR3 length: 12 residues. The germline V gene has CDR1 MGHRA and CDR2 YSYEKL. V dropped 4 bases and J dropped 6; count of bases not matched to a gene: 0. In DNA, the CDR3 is TGCGCCAGCAGCCGGACAGGCAATGAGCAGTTCTTC. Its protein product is CASSRTGNEQFF.

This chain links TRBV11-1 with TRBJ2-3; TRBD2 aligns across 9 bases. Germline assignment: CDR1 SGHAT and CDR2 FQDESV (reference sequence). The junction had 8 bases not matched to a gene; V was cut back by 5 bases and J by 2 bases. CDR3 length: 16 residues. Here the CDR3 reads CASSRGTSRYTDTQYF. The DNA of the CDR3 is TGTGCCAGCAGCCGCGGGACTAGCCGATACACAGATACGCAGTATTTT.

The CDR3 sequence: CASSQGAQLDTGELFF. The CDR3 DNA follows: TGTGCCAGCAGCCAAGGGGCCCAATTGGACACCGGGGAGCTGTTTTTT. The chain has TRBV5-4 and TRBJ2-2; maybe TRBD1 (5 bases). V lost 4 bases and J lost 3, with 16 bases in between. This CDR3 contains 16 residues. Germline-derived CDR1 and CDR2 are SGHNT and YYREEE (reference sequence).

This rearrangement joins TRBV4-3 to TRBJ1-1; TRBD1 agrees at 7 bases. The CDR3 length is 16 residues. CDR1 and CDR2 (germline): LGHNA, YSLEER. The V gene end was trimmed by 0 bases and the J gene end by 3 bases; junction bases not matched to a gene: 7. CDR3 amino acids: CASSQDSLTGDTEAFF. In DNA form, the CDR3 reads TGCGCCAGCAGCCAAGACTCCCTAACAGGGGACACTGAAGCTTTCTTT.